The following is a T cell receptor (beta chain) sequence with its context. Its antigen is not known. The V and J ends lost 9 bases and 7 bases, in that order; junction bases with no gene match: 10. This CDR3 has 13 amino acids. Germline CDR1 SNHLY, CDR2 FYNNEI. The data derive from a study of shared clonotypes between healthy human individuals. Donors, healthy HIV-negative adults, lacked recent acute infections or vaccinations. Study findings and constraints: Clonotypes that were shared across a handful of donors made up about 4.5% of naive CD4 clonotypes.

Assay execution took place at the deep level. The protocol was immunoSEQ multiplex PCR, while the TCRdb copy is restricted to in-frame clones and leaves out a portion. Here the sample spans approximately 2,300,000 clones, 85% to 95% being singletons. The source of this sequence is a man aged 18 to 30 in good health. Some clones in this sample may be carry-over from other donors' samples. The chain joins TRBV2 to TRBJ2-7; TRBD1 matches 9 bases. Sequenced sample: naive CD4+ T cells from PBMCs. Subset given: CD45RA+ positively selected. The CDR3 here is CARETGGHGEQYF. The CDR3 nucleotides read TGTGCCAGGGAGACAGGGGGACATGGGGAGCAGTACTTC.